This T cell receptor (beta chain) comes out of a study of cytomegalovirus exposure and HLA in healthy donors (dated by TCRdb to about 2017). For the study in its entirety: In an earlier analysis of some 550 of the donors, under 300 Gb of sequence data and approximately 120 million unique TCR beta sequences from about 190 million T cells were reported. The study was designed to test whether signatures of past pathogen exposure could be identified by cataloging public T cell receptors. Around 330 gigabases of sequencing data and around 80 million unique TCR sequences made up an early release that covered approximately 650 HLA-typed donors. Both class I and class II loci were covered by HLA typing, at four-digit resolution. The number of donors typed differed by locus, with about 629-630 for A, B, C, DRB1 and DQB1, around 500 for DQA1, about 610 for DPA1, and some 440 for DPB1. Every repertoire in the discovery cohort had been generated on one and the same sequencing platform. Because of strong linkage in the cohort, five DR-DQ haplotypes were treated as single units for association and clustering. To predict cytomegalovirus infection status, the study brought together high-throughput TCR immunosequencing, statistical association of individual TCRs with disease status, and machine learning. In a later analysis, previously published TCR beta repertoires from 670 or so donors were re-analyzed and high-resolution HLA genotyping was added so that TCR occurrence patterns could be studied. Using immunosequencing, the study profiled T cell repertoires from 666 subjects and related those repertoires to cytomegalovirus serostatus. An earlier analysis of 587 of the donors used high-throughput TCR beta sequencing to judge whether each TCR beta V gene segment behaved as functional or pseudogenic. In addition to the first cohort of approximately 670 subjects, a separate validation cohort of around 110 different subjects was used. A later genetic analysis used genome-wide SNP genotypes for about 60% of the roughly 700 donors, treating that subset as a discovery cohort. Donor age, sex, ethnicity and CMV serostatus were compiled alongside the repertoire data. Among 398 genotyped donors of the cohort, an average of approximately 200,000 unique TCR beta nucleotide sequences was sequenced per donor, of which roughly 17% were non-productive. Rather than using new phenotypic data, the later analysis identified candidate immune exposures from TCR beta sequences and from how often those sequences occurred across donors. Of the 300 to 450 genotyped donors, 75% to 85% were placed in the genetic ancestry cluster associated with self-reported Caucasian donors. General conclusions and limits of the study: Immune exposure information for the cohort was limited to CMV serostatus. The study gave a list of over 150 TCR beta chains associated with cytomegalovirus. A further reported finding was that TCR beta sequences accurately predicted the HLA-A and HLA-B alleles for most subjects in the first cohort. According to the authors, the approach could potentially be generalized to other disease states and immunological phenotypes. The earlier analysis of approximately 540 of the donors excluded approximately 15 rarely observed V segments, including chromosome 9 orphons, because counts were too low. A few of the identified cytomegalovirus-associated TCR beta chains were confirmed in vitro to be specific for cytomegalovirus antigens. Across donors, most TCR sequences were observed very rarely, whereas some public TCRs were present in many individuals. In both the original and validation cohorts, the classifier was reported to diagnose cytomegalovirus status with high specificity and sensitivity. A later analysis associated 15,000 to 20,000 TCR beta sequences with specific HLA alleles at a false discovery rate of 0.05. HLA typing was unavailable for some donors at each locus, so association tests used only the typed subset. A later analysis found that TCR association rates varied across HLA loci, with DRB1 alleles showing the most associated TCRs and HLA-C alleles the fewest. Most CMV-associated TCR beta chains appeared to be HLA-restricted in a later analysis, and the HLA associations seemed to be driven largely by CMV exposure. According to a later analysis, parvovirus B19, influenza, CMV and Epstein-Barr virus appeared linked to several top co-occurrence clusters. Linkage disequilibrium might explain the correlated functional status among segregating V segments, but an unknown experimental factor could not be excluded. Assigning TCR associations to individual alleles was difficult when HLA alleles, especially DR and DQ, strongly co-occurred. A cluster of highly shared sequence variants was judged likely to represent a technical artifact of the sequencing pipeline. An association between a missense DCLRE1C variant and V-gene and J-gene trimming of TCR beta chains was found in a later genetic analysis and replicated in an independent cohort. This cohort had only TCR beta chains sequenced, and the lack of alpha or paired-chain data limited which features could be detected. Broadly in line with IMGT annotations, most TCR beta V segments showed up in productive rearrangements about 87% or about 30% of the time in an earlier analysis of several hundred of the donors. Some IMGT-functional V segments, including TRBV6-2 and TRBV6-3, could not be distinguished by the 87-base-pair reads and were therefore excluded. Compared with the 666-donor mean, donors in an Asian-associated ancestry cluster had fewer N-insertions in productive TCRs, according to a later genetic analysis. Compared with equally common non-associated chains, HLA-associated TCR beta chains in a later analysis were more clonally expanded and had lower generation probabilities. Sequencing depth was assumed to be roughly uniform across donors in the presence/absence analyses, though that assumption may not hold.

Comments on this clone: Its binding antigen is unknown. Nothing much larger sits one base from this clone, and base qualities are not available.

The cohort consisted of 666 healthy bone marrow donors. All cohort members were sampled while nominally healthy, although unrecorded immune exposures were likely present. The donor was CMV seropositive and belonged to the group of 270 or so seropositive cohort members. Each donor provided a peripheral blood sample, and peripheral blood mononuclear cells were used for TCR beta sequencing. Genomic DNA extraction from the blood cell samples was performed with the Qiagen DNeasy Blood Extraction Kit. Library construction relied on the immunoSEQ multiplex PCR assay. The multiplex PCR relied on a mix of 60 forward primers for TCR Vbeta segments and 13 reverse primers for TCR Jbeta segments. A multiplex PCR assay on genomic DNA amplified the CDR3 region of rearranged TCR beta genes. The amplified TCR beta libraries were sequenced on the Illumina HiSeq System as 87-base-pair reads. The original methods were these. A later analysis tallied 75 million to 85 million unique TCR beta chains across the 666 repertoires, and approximately 9.9 million of those chains were shared by two or more donors. To remove PCR and sequencing errors, raw reads were error-corrected and collapsed into unique sequences using a nearest-neighbor algorithm that merged closely related sequences. V, D and J gene segments were assigned by aligning CDR3 sequences to IMGT reference sequences. For a sequence to be retained, a match of at least six nucleotides to both a V gene segment and a J gene segment was required. A rearrangement was called productive if the CDR3 had no stop codons and remained in frame with V and J, and every other rearrangement was called non-productive. CDR3 was defined according to IMGT convention as the region running from the second conserved V-encoded cysteine to the conserved J-encoded phenylalanine. The earlier analysis of 450 to 750 of the donors excluded any sequence lacking an unambiguous match to a single V gene segment. In an earlier analysis of several hundred of the donors, a V segment was called functional when productive rearrangements were above 56.7%, and segregating when the standard deviation between donors exceeded 5%. A statistical classification framework was built for diagnosing cytomegalovirus status from the catalog of TCR beta chain sequences. In a later analysis, TCR nucleotide sequences were compared against IMGT/GENE-DB human TR gene sequences so that V and J genes could be assigned. In a later analysis, CDR3 sequences and most-parsimonious VDJ recombination scenarios were assigned using the TCRdist pipeline. In a later analysis, each TCR beta chain was defined by its CDR3 amino acid sequence together with its V-gene family, and reads lacking a unique V-gene family were excluded. To address suspected cross-contamination and a sequencing artifact, a later analysis removed 592 highly shared, low-generation-probability nucleotide sequences. A later analysis calculated a clonal expansion index for each public chain from normalized within-repertoire ranks of inferred template counts. A later analysis computed generation probabilities with a VDJ recombination model fitted to out-of-frame rearrangements, and checked the results against IGoR. A later analysis scored TCR-TCR, TCR-HLA and TCR-CMV co-occurrence with hypergeometric tests, applying a repertoire-size bias correction to TCR pairs. To estimate false discovery rates, a later analysis permuted the HLA or CMV assignments 20 times. In a later analysis, co-occurring TCRs were grouped with DBSCAN, and TCRdist sequence similarity was added when clustering was performed within HLA-allele-positive subsets. Repertoires with fewer than 30,000 or more than 120,000 public chains were left out of co-occurrence clustering, as were five repertoires with anomalous nucleotide sharing. Not all clones reach the TCRdb copy of this immuneACCESS table, which keeps in-frame sequences only. Checked studies attribute under half of the gap to unresolved V genes and leave the rest unexplained. The DNA was the basis for D and trimming; V, J and clone size are from that table. This sample is represented by fewer than 150,000 clones; roughly 80% of them were singletons. The ten largest clones represent almost 5% of the sample.

Looking up the germline V gene yields CDR1 SGHRS and CDR2 YFSETQ. Between the V and J ends, shortened by 4 bases and 6 bases respectively, the junction contains 17 bases. The CDR3 measures 14 amino acids from cysteine to phenylalanine. Only the CDR3 part of the read is kept: 42 bases, read in frame from the first base. The sequenced material came from PBMCs. The TCR was taken from a man over 45 in good health and CMV-seropositive. The sequence links TRBV5-1 to TRBJ2-7; a weak D assignment points to TRBD1 (6 bases agree). The encoded CDR3 is CASSALDRSREQYF. The sequence in DNA is TGCGCCAGCAGCGCGCTGGACAGATCCCGCGAGCAGTACTTC.